This T cell receptor beta chain was documented in a study of blood T cell repertoires in COVID-19 (dated by TCRdb to between 2020 and 2021). Concerning the study at large: Samples covering the acute and convalescent phases of COVID-19 were provided by collaborators in the United States, Italy and Spain. The repertoires were released in a freely available public database meant as a resource for research on the immune response to SARS-CoV-2. Subjects who had been exposed to COVID-19, were actively infected with it, or had recovered from it provided the deeply sampled blood TCRbeta repertoires that made up the dataset. Where HLA class I and class II types were available, the types were taken from metadata supplied by the sample provider, not from assay-based typing. Samples came from the ongoing ImmuneRACE study (first 160 participants) plus 1,254 subjects from 6 global collaborators. The prospective study material was composed of cDNA or gDNA derived from T cells, B-cell-depleted T cells, or PBMCs. Nearly every sample came with metadata listing a de-identified subject ID, COVID-19 status, age in years and sex. What the work shows at the level of the full study, not this receptor alone: Clinical and demographic metadata were provided uncurated, with the amount varying by source and participant.

This clone was seen a handful of times. Its binding antigen is unknown. No quality values exist for individual bases; no much larger clone is one base distant. TCRbeta CDR3 regions were amplified from genomic DNA using the immunoSEQ Assay, a bias-controlled multiplex PCR. The published analysis was carried out like this. The number of nucleated cells in each sample was estimated from the amplification of reference gene primers within the assay. Sequence reads were collapsed and filtered to measure the absolute abundance of every unique TCRbeta CDR3 rearrangement. For each sample, productive Simpson clonality was calculated by taking the square root of Simpson's diversity index across productive rearrangements. TCRdb carries this immuneACCESS record with in-frame sequences only. Its versions omit some clonotypes, under half of them owing to an unresolved V gene in the studies checked, with the rest unexplained. V, J and clone size derive from that table, while D and trimming were established from the DNA sequence. Within this sample are approximately 300,000 clones, with around 87% of them counted one time only. The ten largest account for 3.5% to 5% of the sample.

The junction shows trimming of 3 bases on V and 5 bases on J, and the gene matches do not reach 4 bases of it. According to the germline V gene (reference sequence), CDR1 reads LNHDA and CDR2 reads SQIVND. The CDR3, cysteine through phenylalanine, is 15 amino acids long. This entry keeps only the CDR3 DNA: 45 bases, framed from base 1. Participants in the prospective study were aged about 18 to 100 years, lived in 20 to 25 United States geographic areas, and enrolled through a virtual design. To assign participants to cohorts, the prospective study relied on clinical history that participants themselves reported in a screening survey and a study questionnaire. Each participant in the prospective study had whole blood, serum and a nasopharyngeal or oropharyngeal swab collected by mobile phlebotomists. Additional blood draws and questionnaires over a 2-month period could optionally be provided by prospective study participants. Before DNA extraction, blood samples from the prospective study were shipped at room temperature or frozen.

The chain is made from TRBV19 and TRBJ2-1, with 10 bases aligning to TRBD2. The receptor's source is a woman between 18 and 30 years old with acute COVID-19. Sequenced sample: PBMCs or T cells enriched from blood (not recorded which). CDR3 region: CASSISGGPHNEQFF. The DNA is as follows: TGTGCCAGTAGTATTAGCGGGGGGCCTCACAATGAGCAGTTCTTC.